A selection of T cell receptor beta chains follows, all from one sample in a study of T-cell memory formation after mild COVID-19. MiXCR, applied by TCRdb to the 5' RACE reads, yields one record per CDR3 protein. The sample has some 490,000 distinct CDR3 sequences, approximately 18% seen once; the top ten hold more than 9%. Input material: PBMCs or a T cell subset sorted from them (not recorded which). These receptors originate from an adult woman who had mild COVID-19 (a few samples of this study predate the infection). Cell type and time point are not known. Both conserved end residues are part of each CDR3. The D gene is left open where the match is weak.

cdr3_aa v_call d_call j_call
CASSLAGAGTNTEAFF TRBV5-1 . TRBJ1-1
CSASAVDISYEQYF TRBV20-1 . TRBJ2-7
CASSPGRSNTGELFF TRBV7-8 . TRBJ2-2
CSAPPVGSSYEQYF TRBV20-1 . TRBJ2-7
CASAGTYEQYF TRBV7-2 . TRBJ2-7
CATSRRGGYEQYF TRBV24-1 . TRBJ2-7
CASRNLDKFYGYTF TRBV27 . TRBJ1-2
CASSPGTPIYEQYF TRBV7-9 . TRBJ2-7
CSARVGAHEQFF TRBV20-1 . TRBJ2-1
CAISAQGGGYTF TRBV10-3 . TRBJ1-2
CASSPGSGRAYNEQFF TRBV7-9 TRBD2 TRBJ2-1
CASRSGGGTDTQYF TRBV9 TRBD2 TRBJ2-3
CATQPGTTNTGELFF TRBV24-1 . TRBJ2-2
CATSPGSSTDTQYF TRBV15 . TRBJ2-3
CASSPGTTKEFF TRBV7-9 TRBD2 TRBJ2-1
CATSATGDQPQHF TRBV24-1 TRBD1 TRBJ1-5
CATSHVRGFLSGANVLTF TRBV24-1 . TRBJ2-6